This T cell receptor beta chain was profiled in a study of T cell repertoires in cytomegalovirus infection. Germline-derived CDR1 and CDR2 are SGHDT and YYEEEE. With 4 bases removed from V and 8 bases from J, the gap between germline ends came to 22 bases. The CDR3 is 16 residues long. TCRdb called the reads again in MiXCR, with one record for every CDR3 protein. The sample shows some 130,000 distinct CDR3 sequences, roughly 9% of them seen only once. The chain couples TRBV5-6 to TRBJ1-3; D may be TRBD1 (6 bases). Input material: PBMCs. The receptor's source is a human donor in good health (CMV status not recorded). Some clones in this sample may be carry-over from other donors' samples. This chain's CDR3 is CASSAAGASPRDTIYF. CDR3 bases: TGTGCCAGCAGCGCCGCAGGGGCAAGCCCGCGAGACACCATATATTTT.